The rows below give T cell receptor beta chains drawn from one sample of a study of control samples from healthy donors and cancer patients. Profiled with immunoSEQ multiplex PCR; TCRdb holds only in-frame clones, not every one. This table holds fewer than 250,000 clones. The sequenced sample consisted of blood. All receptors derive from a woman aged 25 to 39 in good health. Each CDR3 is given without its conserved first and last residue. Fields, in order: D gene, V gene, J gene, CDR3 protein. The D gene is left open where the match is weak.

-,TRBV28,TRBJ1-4,ASSFTTGAPNEKLF
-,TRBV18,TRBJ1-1,ASSPAGRAYTEAF
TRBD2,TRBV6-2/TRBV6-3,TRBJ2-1,ASSYSIAGGYEQF
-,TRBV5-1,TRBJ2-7,ASSSSGLVGVYEQY
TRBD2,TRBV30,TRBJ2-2,AWRLRERGYTGELF
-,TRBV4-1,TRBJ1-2,ASSQGRTTYGYT
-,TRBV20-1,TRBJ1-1,SASKGIRTEAF
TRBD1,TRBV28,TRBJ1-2,ASSTSGTAGGGYT
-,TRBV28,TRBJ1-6,ASREDRLRNSPLH
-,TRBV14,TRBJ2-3,ASSQFSTDTQY
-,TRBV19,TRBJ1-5,ASSKLRQWPQH
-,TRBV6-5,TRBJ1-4,ASSYSGPGELF
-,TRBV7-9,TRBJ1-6,ASSPRFGVLHSPLH
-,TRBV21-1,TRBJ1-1,ASSKCSGGPEAF
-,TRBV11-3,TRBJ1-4,ASSDGSEKLF
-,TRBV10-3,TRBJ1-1,AISATENTEAF
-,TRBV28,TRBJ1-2,ASKNPYGYT
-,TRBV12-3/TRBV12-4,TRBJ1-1,ASARSEAF
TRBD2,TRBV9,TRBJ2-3,ASSVTAPFGGGSRLTDTQY
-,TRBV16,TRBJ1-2,ASSPPVVYGYT
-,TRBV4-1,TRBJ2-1,ASSPPARGAYNEQF
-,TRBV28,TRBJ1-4,ASSLMDSGKSLF
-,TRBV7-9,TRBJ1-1,ASGLFTGRYTEAF
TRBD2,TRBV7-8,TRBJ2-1,ASSFKRGGHTYNEQF
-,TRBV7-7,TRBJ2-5,ASSLGQETQY
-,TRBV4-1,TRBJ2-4,ASSPHRNIQY
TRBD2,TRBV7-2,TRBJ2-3,ASSFLWGGDTQY
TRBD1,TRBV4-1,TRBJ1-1,ASSQPGQGTEAF
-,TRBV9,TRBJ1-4,ASSSREKLF
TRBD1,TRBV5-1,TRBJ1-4,ASSFGGGLSGEKLF
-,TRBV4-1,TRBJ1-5,ASSQEWSSDQPQH
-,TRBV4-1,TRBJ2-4,ASSQGSGRLAKNIQY
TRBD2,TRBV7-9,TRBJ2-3,ASSLPSGGAENADTQY
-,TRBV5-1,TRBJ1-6,ASSPGMNSPLH
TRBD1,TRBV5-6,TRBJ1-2,ASSLGRGRSGYGYT
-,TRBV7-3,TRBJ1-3,ASSSGGH
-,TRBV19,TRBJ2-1,ASSIDGWMDEQF
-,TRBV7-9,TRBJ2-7,ASSAGTAIKY
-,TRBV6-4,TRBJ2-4,ASSDSDQGGNIQY
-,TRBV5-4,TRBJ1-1,ASSLNTEAF
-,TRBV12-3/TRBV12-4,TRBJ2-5,ASSLVAETQY
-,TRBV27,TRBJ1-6,ASSLKGGGAGSPLH
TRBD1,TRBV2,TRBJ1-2,ASMAGGYGYT
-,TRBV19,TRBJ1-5,ASTAGVPNQPQH
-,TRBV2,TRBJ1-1,ASSVPRATEAF
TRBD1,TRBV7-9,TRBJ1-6,ASSLWTGGYNSPLH
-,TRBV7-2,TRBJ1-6,ASSLAILQAKSPLH
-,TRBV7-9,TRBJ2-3,ASSAAAAEGRTDTQY
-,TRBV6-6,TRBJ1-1,ASSYNGRAEAF